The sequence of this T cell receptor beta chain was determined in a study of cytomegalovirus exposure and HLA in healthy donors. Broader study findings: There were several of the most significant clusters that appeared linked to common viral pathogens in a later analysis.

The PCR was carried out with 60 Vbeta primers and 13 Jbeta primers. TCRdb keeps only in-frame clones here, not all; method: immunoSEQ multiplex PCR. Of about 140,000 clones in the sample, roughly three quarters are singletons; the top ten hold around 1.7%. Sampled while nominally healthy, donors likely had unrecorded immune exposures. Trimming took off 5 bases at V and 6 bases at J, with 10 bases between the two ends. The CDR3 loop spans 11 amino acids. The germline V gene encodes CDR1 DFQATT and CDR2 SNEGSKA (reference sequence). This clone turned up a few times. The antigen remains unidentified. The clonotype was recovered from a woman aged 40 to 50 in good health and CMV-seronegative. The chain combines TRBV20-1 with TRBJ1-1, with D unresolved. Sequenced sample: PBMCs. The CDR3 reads CSAPRPPEAFF. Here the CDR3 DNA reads TGCAGTGCTCCCCGTCCTCCTGAAGCTTTCTTT.